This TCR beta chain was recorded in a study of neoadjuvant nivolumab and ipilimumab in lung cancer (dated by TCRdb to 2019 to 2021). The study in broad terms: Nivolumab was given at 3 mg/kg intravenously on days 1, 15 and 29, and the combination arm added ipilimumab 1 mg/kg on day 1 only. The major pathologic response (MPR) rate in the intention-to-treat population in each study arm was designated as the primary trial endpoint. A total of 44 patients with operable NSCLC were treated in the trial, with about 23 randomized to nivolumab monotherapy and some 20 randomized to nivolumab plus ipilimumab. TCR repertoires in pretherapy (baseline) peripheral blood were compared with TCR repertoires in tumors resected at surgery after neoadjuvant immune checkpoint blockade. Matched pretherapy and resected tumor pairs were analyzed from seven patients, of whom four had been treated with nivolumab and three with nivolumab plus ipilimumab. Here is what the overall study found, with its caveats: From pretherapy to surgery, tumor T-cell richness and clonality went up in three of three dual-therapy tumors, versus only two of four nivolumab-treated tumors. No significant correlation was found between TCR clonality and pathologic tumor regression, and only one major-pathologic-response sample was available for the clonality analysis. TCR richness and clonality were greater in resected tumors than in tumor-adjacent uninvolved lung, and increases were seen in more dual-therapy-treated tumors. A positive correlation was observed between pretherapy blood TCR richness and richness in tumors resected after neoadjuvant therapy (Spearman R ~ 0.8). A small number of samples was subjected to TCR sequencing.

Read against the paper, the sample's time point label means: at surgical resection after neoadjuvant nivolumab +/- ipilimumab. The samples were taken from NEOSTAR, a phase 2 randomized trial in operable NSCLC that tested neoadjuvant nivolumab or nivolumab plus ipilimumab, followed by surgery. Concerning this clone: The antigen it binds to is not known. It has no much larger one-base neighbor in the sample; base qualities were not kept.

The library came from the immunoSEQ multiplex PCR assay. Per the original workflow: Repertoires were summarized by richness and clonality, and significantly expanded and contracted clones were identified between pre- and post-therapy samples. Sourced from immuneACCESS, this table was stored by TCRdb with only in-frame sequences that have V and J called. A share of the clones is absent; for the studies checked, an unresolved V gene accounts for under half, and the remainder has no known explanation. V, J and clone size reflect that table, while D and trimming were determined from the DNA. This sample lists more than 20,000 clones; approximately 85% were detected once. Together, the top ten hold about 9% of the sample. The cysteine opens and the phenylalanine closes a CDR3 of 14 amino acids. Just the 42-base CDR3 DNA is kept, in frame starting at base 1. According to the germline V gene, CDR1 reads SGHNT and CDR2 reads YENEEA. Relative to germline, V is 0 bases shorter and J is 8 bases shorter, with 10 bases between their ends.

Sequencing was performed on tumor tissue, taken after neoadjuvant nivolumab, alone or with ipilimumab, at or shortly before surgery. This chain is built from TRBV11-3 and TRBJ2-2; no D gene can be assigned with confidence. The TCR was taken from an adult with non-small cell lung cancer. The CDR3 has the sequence CASSLDFEAGELFF. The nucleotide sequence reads TGTGCCAGCAGCTTAGATTTCGAGGCTGGGGAGCTGTTTTTT.